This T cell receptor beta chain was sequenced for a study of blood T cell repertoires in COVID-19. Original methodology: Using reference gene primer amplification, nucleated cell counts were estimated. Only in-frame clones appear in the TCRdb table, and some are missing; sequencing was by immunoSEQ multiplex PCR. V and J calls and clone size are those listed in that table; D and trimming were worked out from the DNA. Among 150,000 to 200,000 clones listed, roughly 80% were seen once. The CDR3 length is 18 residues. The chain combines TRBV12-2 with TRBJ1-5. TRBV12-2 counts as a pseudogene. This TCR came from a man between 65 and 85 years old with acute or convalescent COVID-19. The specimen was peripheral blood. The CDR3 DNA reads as TGTGCAAGTCGCTCCTCAGGGTTGGGAGGTTGTTGCAATCAGCCCCAGCATTTT. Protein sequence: CASRSSGLGGCCNQPQHF.